A selection of T cell receptor beta chains follows, all from one sample in a study of T cell responses to AZD1222 COVID-19 vaccine. Generated by immunoSEQ multiplex PCR, the TCRdb table keeps only in-frame clones and is missing some. Of 77,000 or so clones listed, 88% are singletons. The source material was peripheral blood, sampled on day 0 of AZD1222 vaccination. Every receptor here comes from an adult in good health. The CDR3 runs from the conserved cysteine through the conserved F or W. The D gene is left open where the match is weak. Clone size, where shown, is once, few, many, or a class for clones that have expanded.

D	V	J	size	length	DNA	CDR3
-	TRBV7-3	TRBJ2-2	-	13	TGTGCCAGCAGCCCTTCGAACACCGGGGAGCTGTTTTTT	CASSPSNTGELFF
-	TRBV27	TRBJ2-5	-	11	TGTGCCAGCCGCCAGGCGGAGACCCAGTACTTC	CASRQAETQYF
-	TRBV7-3	TRBJ2-7	-	14	TGTGCCAGCAGCTTGGACAGTACATCCTACGAGCAGTACTTC	CASSLDSTSYEQYF
-	TRBV27	TRBJ2-2	few	14	TGTGCCAGCAGTTTATCCCGGGGAGGTGGGGAGCTGTTTTTT	CASSLSRGGGELFF
TRBD1	TRBV28	TRBJ1-5	once	13	TGTGCCAGCAGGGACAGGGAGGATCAGCCCCAGCATTTT	CASRDREDQPQHF
TRBD1	TRBV5-1	TRBJ2-3	-	14	TGCGCCAGCAGCGAGGGACAGTTCACAGATACGCAGTATTTT	CASSEGQFTDTQYF
-	TRBV11-2	TRBJ2-1	once	15	TGTGCCAGCAGCTTCGGCTCCCGACTAGTCAATGAGCAGTTCTTC	CASSFGSRLVNEQFF
-	TRBV6-5	TRBJ1-5	-	13	TGTGCCAGCAGGCGGGACAGCAATCAGCCCCAGCATTTT	CASRRDSNQPQHF
TRBD2	TRBV7-9	TRBJ2-2	-	15	TGTGCCAGCAGCGTCGTGGCGGGGGGCACCGGGGAGCTGTTTTTT	CASSVVAGGTGELFF
-	TRBV18	TRBJ2-7	-	13	TGTGCCAGCTCCCCCGGGACAACGTACGAGCAGTACTTC	CASSPGTTYEQYF
-	TRBV7-8	TRBJ2-5	-	14	TGTGCCAGCAGCTTCCAAGCGGTACAAGAGACCCAGTACTTC	CASSFQAVQETQYF
TRBD2	TRBV2	TRBJ2-1	-	15	TGTGCCAGCAGTGAAGCGGGACTAGCTGCAAGTGAGCAGTTCTTC	CASSEAGLAASEQFF
-	TRBV21-1	TRBJ2-1	-	16	TGTGCCAGCAGCAAAGTAGGGGACAGGGAACACAATGAGCAGTTCTTC	CASSKVGDREHNEQFF
-	TRBV6-5	TRBJ2-6	-	14	TGTGCCAGCACAAGAAGCTCTGGGGCCAACGTCCTGACTTTC	CASTRSSGANVLTF
-	TRBV7-2	TRBJ2-3	-	14	TGTGCCAGCAGCTTGAACGTCCCCACAGATACGCAGTATTTT	CASSLNVPTDTQYF
-	TRBV4-1	TRBJ2-6	-	17	TGCGCCAGCAGCCAAGGAGCAGCGAGCTCTGGGGCCAACGTCCTGACTTTC	CASSQGAASSGANVLTF
-	TRBV15	TRBJ2-7	-	13	TGTGCCACCAGCAGAGACAACTCCTACGAGCAGTACTTC	CATSRDNSYEQYF
-	TRBV6-2/TRBV6-3	TRBJ1-5	-	15	TGTGCCAGCAGTGGCTCGGTCCAGGGAAGGCAGCCCCAGCATTTT	CASSGSVQGRQPQHF
-	TRBV7-3	TRBJ2-3	-	14	TGTGCCAGCAGCTACGAGGGTACCACAGATACGCAGTATTTT	CASSYEGTTDTQYF
TRBD1	TRBV24-1	TRBJ2-7	few	15	TGTGCCACCAGTGACCCGACAGGGGGCTCCTACGAGCAGTACTTC	CATSDPTGGSYEQYF
TRBD2	TRBV7-9	TRBJ2-7	-	18	TGTGCCAGCAGCTTAGGGAGTCGATCTAGCGGGGGGGATGTCGAGCAGTACTTC	CASSLGSRSSGGDVEQYF
-	TRBV3-1/TRBV3-2	TRBJ2-7	-	14	TGTGCCAGCAGCCCGCCGCAGGGGAGCTACGAGCAGTACTTC	CASSPPQGSYEQYF
-	TRBV7-9	TRBJ2-7	-	14	TGTGCCAGCAGCCCGGCACAGGGATTCGGGGAGCAGTACTTC	CASSPAQGFGEQYF
-	TRBV3-1/TRBV3-2	TRBJ1-2	-	13	TGTGCCAGCAGCCACCGTGGGCAGGGTATCTACACCTTC	CASSHRGQGIYTF
-	TRBV5-6	TRBJ2-5	-	13	TGTGCCAGCAGCTTGGCCGTTTTAGAGACCCAGTACTTC	CASSLAVLETQYF
TRBD1	TRBV15	TRBJ2-3	few	16	TGTGCCACCAGCAGAGGGACGGGACAGGGGTCAGATACGCAGTATTTT	CATSRGTGQGSDTQYF
TRBD2	TRBV27	TRBJ2-3	-	17	TGTGCCAGCAGTTCAGCCCTAGCGGGGGACCCCACAGATACGCAGTATTTT	CASSSALAGDPTDTQYF
TRBD1	TRBV10-1	TRBJ2-7	once	17	TGCGCCAGCAGTGAGTCGATAGGGACAGGGGGCTCCCACGAGCAGTACTTC	CASSESIGTGGSHEQYF
-	TRBV15	TRBJ1-6	-	12	TGTGCCACCAGCAGAGTTAATTCACCCCTCCACTTT	CATSRVNSPLHF
TRBD1	TRBV12-5	TRBJ1-2	-	14	TGTGCTAGTGGTTTGGTGGACAGGGACTATGGCTACACCTTC	CASGLVDRDYGYTF
TRBD1	TRBV11-3	TRBJ2-1	-	15	TGTGCCAGCAACTTAGTAGACAGGGAATACAATGAGCAGTTCTTC	CASNLVDREYNEQFF
TRBD2	TRBV4-1	TRBJ2-3	-	18	TGCGCCAGCAGCCAAGGCCGACTGGGCGGGAGGGGCACAGATACGCAGTATTTT	CASSQGRLGGRGTDTQYF
-	TRBV27	TRBJ2-2	medium-sized	15	TGTGCCAGCACTGAAGGAAACAGGCACACCGGGGAGCTGTTTTTT	CASTEGNRHTGELFF
TRBD1	TRBV5-1	TRBJ2-7	-	17	TGCGCCAGCAGCATTGGACAGGGGGCCTTCTTCCAGCACGCCCAGTACTTC	CASSIGQGAFFQHAQYF
TRBD1	TRBV10-3	TRBJ1-4	-	13	TGTGCCATCAGTGAGGACAGGGGGGAAAAACTGTTTTTT	CAISEDRGEKLFF
-	TRBV3-1/TRBV3-2	TRBJ2-5	-	15	TGTGCCAGCAGCCAAGGTGGTAGCGGAAAAGAGACCCAGTACTTC	CASSQGGSGKETQYF
-	TRBV9	TRBJ1-5	many	14	TGTGCCAGCAGCGGCAGGGTATCAGAGCAGCCCCAGCATTTT	CASSGRVSEQPQHF
TRBD1	TRBV28	TRBJ1-2	-	15	TGTGCCAGCAGTATGGGGACAGGGGGGGAAAATGGCTACACCTTC	CASSMGTGGENGYTF
-	TRBV28	TRBJ2-7	-	13	TGTGCCAGCCTGGGGGGGGCGAGCTACGAGCAGTACTTC	CASLGGASYEQYF
TRBD2	TRBV4-1	TRBJ2-1	-	15	TGCGCCAGCAGTATGGGACTAGCGGTTTACAATGAGCAGTTCTTC	CASSMGLAVYNEQFF
-	TRBV28	TRBJ2-3	-	15	TGTGCCAGCGCCGGAAACGGGGCTTTCAGAGATACGCAGTATTTT	CASAGNGAFRDTQYF
-	TRBV27	TRBJ2-1	-	15	TGTGCCAGCAGTTTAACGGGGGCGAGGGGCAATGAGCAGTTCTTC	CASSLTGARGNEQFF
-	TRBV12-3/TRBV12-4	TRBJ1-6	-	13	TGTGCCAGCAGTTTCAGGGATAATTCACCCCTCCACTTT	CASSFRDNSPLHF
-	TRBV18	TRBJ2-3	-	14	TGTGCCAGCTCCCAAGGGACGTACACAGATACGCAGTATTTT	CASSQGTYTDTQYF
-	TRBV28	TRBJ1-1	-	14	TGTGCCAGCAGTTTAGTTGGCAGGAACACTGAAGCTTTCTTT	CASSLVGRNTEAFF
-	TRBV12-3/TRBV12-4	TRBJ2-7	-	12	TGTGCCAGCGGCAGAGGGGCCTACGAGCAGTACTTC	CASGRGAYEQYF
-	TRBV6-5	TRBJ1-2	-	13	TGTGCCAGCATGGTCACCGTTTTCTATGGCTACACCTTC	CASMVTVFYGYTF
-	TRBV10-3	TRBJ1-2	once	15	TGTGCCATCAGTGAGCAGGGCCCGACGGAGTATGGCTACACCTTC	CAISEQGPTEYGYTF
TRBD2	TRBV27	TRBJ2-1	-	14	TGTGCCAGCAGTTCCCTAGGGACTAGCGGGCGGGAGTTCTTC	CASSSLGTSGREFF
-	TRBV28	TRBJ1-5	-	14	TGTGCCAGCAGTTTGGGGGGGCTAACTCAGCCCCAGCATTTT	CASSLGGLTQPQHF
-	TRBV11-2	TRBJ2-1	-	15	TGTGCCAGCAGCTTAGGTCATATTCCCTACAATGAGCAGTTCTTC	CASSLGHIPYNEQFF
-	TRBV5-1	TRBJ1-2	few	12	TGCGCCAGCAGACCGGCCGACTATGGCTACACCTTC	CASRPADYGYTF
-	TRBV3-1/TRBV3-2	TRBJ1-2	-	11	TGTGCCAGCAGCCAATCCTATGGCTACACCTTC	CASSQSYGYTF
TRBD1	TRBV7-2	TRBJ1-2	-	13	TGTGCCAGCAGCCCGGGACAGGGGGAGGGCTACACCTTC	CASSPGQGEGYTF
-	TRBV7-2	TRBJ2-5	-	13	TGTGCCAGCAGCTTGGGACACCAAGAGACCCAGTACTTC	CASSLGHQETQYF